This is a list of T cell receptor beta chains from one sample in a study of molecular identifiers for immune sequencing clone quantification. TCRdb re-called the PCR reads through MiXCR, storing one row per CDR3 protein. Among about 640,000 distinct CDR3 sequences listed, 15% to 20% were seen once. Sequenced input: naive CD8+ T cells from blood, with Jurkat cell RNA spiked in. The receptor source for this set is a human donor in good health. Some libraries in this study had Jurkat cell RNA spiked in. Each CDR3 is given with its conserved first and last residue. Clone size, where shown, is once, few, many, or a class for clones that have expanded.

v_call | clone_size | cdr3_aa
TRBV12-3/TRBV12-4 | NA | CASSLGQGSYYGYTF
TRBV4-1 | few | CASSQDVRGTSGLYNEQFF
TRBV9 | NA | CASSENGIYNEQFF
TRBV5-4 | few | CASRKGLAEQETQYF
TRBV6-5 | many | CASSYSTSRGRETQYF
TRBV6-5 | many | CASSYWTGNEQYF
TRBV12-3/TRBV12-4 | NA | CAGSPSTSYSYNEQFF
TRBV6-2/TRBV6-3 | many | CATGGHEQYF
TRBV13 | many | CASSRQGETYNEQFF
TRBV7-9 | many | CASRYGGVSTEAFF
TRBV10-1 | NA | CASRTRTGGSNQPQHF
TRBV3-1 | many | CASIGQSSYEQYF
TRBV4-3 | many | CASSQDPRNTEAFF
TRBV6-5 | NA | CASSYGVTGKLFF
TRBV6-2/TRBV6-3 | many | CASSWVRGNNQPQHF
TRBV19 | NA | CASKSYRSTGELFF